The sample holds one count of the clone carrying this TCR beta chain. Its antigen is currently unknown. It is likely a read error, because the conserved phenylalanine at the end of the CDR3 is missing. Moderate-to-severe activity, CAS ≥3, NOSPECS ≥4 and duration under 3 months were recorded for donors with ophthalmopathy. This entry is derived from a study of Graves' ophthalmopathy and Graves' hyperthyroidism. Amplification from RNA transcripts yielded the TCR beta CDR3 regions. An opening RT-PCR round employed HTBI primers and preceded a second-round multiplex PCR. Each CDR3 protein is one row after TCRdb ran MiXCR on the multiplex PCR reads. Of approximately 700,000 distinct CDR3 sequences listed, over 40% are singletons. Study-level findings and limits: Ophthalmopathy progression cases were predicted by the model with about 70% sensitivity and 72.22% specificity.

Sequencing was performed on peripheral blood. The receptor comes from an adult man with Graves' ophthalmopathy.

CDR3 in amino acids: CASSPGGFPYQPQHL. In DNA, the CDR3 is TGTGCCAGTAGTCCGGGGGGGTTCCCGTATCAGCCCCAGCATTTG. The J gene is TRBJ1-5, the V gene TRBV19; a possible D gene is TRBD1 (5 bases). CDR1 is LNHDA and CDR2 is SQIVND in the germline V gene (reference sequence). CDR3 length equals 15 residues. With 5 bases removed from V and 5 bases from J, the gap between germline ends came to 16 bases.